Given below is one TCR beta chain in context. Only in-frame clones appear in the TCRdb table, and some are missing; sequencing was by immunoSEQ multiplex PCR. The sample includes tens of thousands of clones, about a third of them seen just once. The V segment lost 7 bases and the J segment 2 bases; nucleotides outside the gene matches: 10. CDR1 is SNHLY and CDR2 is FYNNEI in the germline V gene. The length of the CDR3 is 15 residues. These data are taken from a study of graft-versus-host responses after intestinal transplantation. Study-wide background: Among the recipients, all got anti-thymocyte globulin induction and then tacrolimus and steroids for about three years.

Researchers placed around 200,000 CFSE-labeled responder cells in culture with around 200,000 irradiated, violet-dye-labeled stimulator cells. This receptor was identified in a human patient who received an intestinal transplant. The sample here was alloreactive CD8+ T cells from a mixed lymphocyte reaction culture, taken before intestinal transplant. The subset was: CFSE-low proliferating T cells sorted from roughly 6-day pre-transplant mixed lymphocyte reaction (GvH or HvG direction). The rearrangement links TRBV2 to TRBJ1-2, with 7 bases lining up with TRBD1. The CDR3 protein is CASTNNQGDNYGYTF. CDR3 bases: TGTGCCAGCACAAATAACCAGGGGGACAACTATGGCTACACCTTC.